This record covers a single T cell receptor (beta chain). Its antigen remains unknown. The entry originates in a study of cytomegalovirus exposure and HLA in healthy donors. CDR1 and CDR2 from the germline V gene are MDHEN and SYDVKM. V dropped 3 bases and J dropped 8; count of bases not matched to a gene: 8. The CDR3 covers 16 residues. Overall study findings and caveats: Within the data, a cluster of highly shared sequence variants was likely a sequencing artifact. Immune exposure was documented only through CMV serostatus.

In the PCR, 60 Vbeta and 13 Jbeta primers were used. Profiled with immunoSEQ multiplex PCR; TCRdb holds only in-frame clones, not every one. Of under 150,000 clones in the sample, around two thirds were seen once. No record was made of this donor's CMV serostatus. Sequencing was done on a sample of PBMCs. This sequence was found in a human donor in good health. This chain connects TRBV28 to TRBJ2-1; 12 nucleotides match TRBD2. The CDR3 DNA follows: TGTGCCAGCAGTTTGAGGCTAGCGGGAGGGACAGATGAGCAGTTCTTC. Its protein is CASSLRLAGGTDEQFF.